In its sample, the clone carrying this TCR beta chain was seen many times. The antigen is unknown. This sample is part of a study of regulatory T cells in long-lasting Graves disease. Study details: New Graves' disease cases had less than 3 months of antithyroid drugs. Broader study findings: Among samples with persistent disease, TRBV28, TRBJ1-2 and TRBJ2-5 were favored.

This CDR3 is 14 amino acids long. Germline CDR1 and CDR2: MNHEY and SMNVEV (reference sequence). The germline V and J ends were trimmed by 6 bases and 5 bases, with 16 bases remaining between them. Arm-PCR with iRepertoire HTBI primers amplified the CDR3 regions for these TCR beta libraries. TCRdb redid the calling of the multiplex PCR reads with MiXCR, one entry per CDR3 protein. The table includes around 250,000 distinct CDR3 sequences, 15% to 20% detected once. Time point given: newly diagnosed GD, antithyroid drugs for less than 3 months. Following extraction of RNA from PBMCs, that RNA was used to make the TCR library. These data were also reused for a study on T cells in Graves' hyperthyroidism and ophthalmopathy. That work adds: In the first-round RT-PCR of the TCR CDR3, the HTBI primer set was used.

This chain connects TRBV27 to TRBJ1-1; tentative D call: TRBD1 (5 bases). This TCR was sampled from a woman in her twenties or thirties with Graves disease. The sequencing here drew on peripheral blood mononuclear cells (PBMCs), taken at new diagnosis, from a patient treated with antithyroid drugs. CDR3 sequence (DNA): TGTGCCAGCAGCACCCCGAGGGGAGGAACTGAAGCTTTCTTT. Translated, it gives CASSTPRGGTEAFF.